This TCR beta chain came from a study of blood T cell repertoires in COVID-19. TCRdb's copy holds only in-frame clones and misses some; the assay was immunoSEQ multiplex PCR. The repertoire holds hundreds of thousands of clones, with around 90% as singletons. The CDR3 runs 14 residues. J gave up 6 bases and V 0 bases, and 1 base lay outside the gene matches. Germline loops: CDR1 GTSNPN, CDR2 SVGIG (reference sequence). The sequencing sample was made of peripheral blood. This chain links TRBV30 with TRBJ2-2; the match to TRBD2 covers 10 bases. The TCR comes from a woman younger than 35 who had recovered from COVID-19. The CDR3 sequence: CAWSVLAGSGELFF. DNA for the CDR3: TGTGCCTGGAGTGTACTAGCGGGATCCGGGGAGCTGTTTTTT.